The 25 T cell receptor beta chains in this list originate from one sample, sequenced in a study of cytomegalovirus exposure and HLA in healthy donors. PCR was performed using 60 Vbeta and 13 Jbeta primers. The repertoire was sequenced with immunoSEQ multiplex PCR; TCRdb's copy has only in-frame clones and lacks some. The sample carries roughly 70,000 clones, around 70% recorded once. Sequenced input: PBMCs. Source of these receptors: a male donor in good health and CMV-seropositive.

The chain couples TRBV5-1 to TRBJ2-1; TRBD1 agrees at 9 bases. The CDR3 consists of 16 residues. CDR1 is SGHRS and CDR2 is YFSETQ in the germline V gene. V was clipped by 0 bases and J by 7 bases; unmatched bases: 8. The CDR3 DNA is TGCGCCAGCAGCTTGGCCCCGGGACAGGGAGTGAATGAGCAGTTCTTC. It yields the protein CASSLAPGQGVNEQFF.

The chain uses TRBV7-9 and TRBJ2-5, with TRBD1 identical over 11 bases. The CDR3 loop spans 16 amino acids. V gave up 0 bases and J gave up 4 bases; unmatched junction bases: 4. CDR1 is SEHNR, CDR2 FQNEAQ, per germline (reference sequence). CDR3 sequence (DNA): TGTGCCAGCAGCTTAGCGACCGGGACAGGGGGAGAGACCCAGTACTTC. As protein: CASSLATGTGGETQYF.

The V and J genes are TRBV2 and TRBJ2-3; 8 nucleotides line up with TRBD1. CDR1 SNHLY and CDR2 FYNNEI come from the germline V gene. There are 15 residues in the CDR3. Trimming cost V 6 bases and J 1 base; bases outside gene matches: 6. CDR3 protein: CASRVDRAGTDTQYF. CDR3 nucleotide sequence: TGTGCCAGCAGAGTGGACAGGGCGGGCACAGATACGCAGTATTTT.

The V and J genes are TRBV27 and TRBJ2-7, with D perhaps matching TRBD1 (6 bases). The CDR3 has 13 residues. From germline, CDR1 is MNHEY and CDR2 SMNVEV (reference sequence). Trimming left V 0 bases short and J 7 bases short, with 10 bases between. The CDR3 sequence: CASSLSPGDEQYF. The CDR3 DNA sequence: TGTGCCAGCAGTTTATCGCCAGGGGATGAGCAGTACTTC.

This chain uses TRBV19 with TRBJ2-2, with a possible D match to TRBD1 (5 bases). CDR3 size: 15 residues. Trimming left V 6 bases short and J 1 base short, with 12 bases between. Germline CDR1 LNHDA, CDR2 SQIVND (reference sequence). DNA for the CDR3: TGTGCCAGTAGCAACACCAGGGTGAACACCGGGGAGCTGTTTTTT. Translating it yields CASSNTRVNTGELFF. The full variable domain, completed using reference TRBV19 and TRBJ2-2, is DGGITQSPKYLFRKEGQNVTLSCEQNLNHDAMYWYRQDPGQGLRLIYYSQIVNDFQKGDIAEGYSVSREKKESFPLTVTSAQKNPTAFYLCASSNTRVNTGELFFGEGSRLTVL.

This clone was seen a single time. This CDR3 is CASSAPGLAGGAGEQYF. The CDR3 region has the DNA TGTGCCAGCAGCGCCCCGGGCCTAGCGGGAGGGGCGGGCGAGCAGTACTTC. The chain has TRBV11-2 and TRBJ2-7; 12 nucleotides line up with TRBD2. In germline, CDR1 is SGHAT, CDR2 FQNNGV. V lost 5 bases to trimming and J lost 6 bases; unmatched junction nucleotides: 14. The CDR3 loop spans 17 amino acids. The full variable domain, with the rest looked up from reference TRBV11-2 and TRBJ2-7, is EAGVAQSPRYKIIEKRQSVAFWCNPISGHATLYWYQQILGQGPKLLIQFQNNGVVDDSQLPKDRFSAERLKGVDSTLKIQPAKLEDSAVYLCASSAPGLAGGAGEQYFGPGTRLTVT.

The chain combines TRBV7-9 with TRBJ1-2, with 8 bases matching TRBD1. Germline CDR1 reads SEHNR; CDR2 reads FQNEAQ (reference sequence). The length of the CDR3 is 15 residues. J was trimmed by 8 bases and V by 4 bases; bases with no gene match: 12. The CDR3 DNA sequence: TGTGCCAGCAGCTCCCGACAGGGGACCTCTTGGGGCTACACCTTC. Amino acids: CASSSRQGTSWGYTF. Using reference TRBV7-9 and TRBJ1-2 for the parts outside the CDR3, the full variable domain is DTGVSQNPRHKITKRGQNVTFRCDPISEHNRLYWYRQTLGQGPEFLTYFQNEAQLEKSRLLSDRFSAERPKGSFSTLEIQRTEQGDSAMYLCASSSRQGTSWGYTFGSGTRLTVV.

This clone was observed a single time. This rearrangement joins TRBV9 to TRBJ2-1; D gene uncertain. The CDR3 covers 17 residues. Trimming stripped 0 bases from V and 5 bases from J, with 18 bases between. CDR1 SGDLS and CDR2 YYNGEE come from the germline V gene. The DNA for the CDR3 is TGTGCCAGCAGCGTAGGTAGTCGGAGCCCTCTCCACAATGAGCAGTTCTTC. This encodes CASSVGSRSPLHNEQFF.

The rearrangement joins TRBV4-3 to TRBJ2-1, with D perhaps matching TRBD1 (6 bases). The V gene lost 5 bases and the J gene lost 3 bases, with 17 bases spanning the gap. The CDR3 is 16 residues long. Germline CDR1 reads LGHNA; CDR2 reads YSLEER. Here the CDR3 DNA reads TGCGCCAGCAGCGAAGTCTGGACAGATGGCTACAATGAGCAGTTCTTC. Its translation is CASSEVWTDGYNEQFF.

Judged by abundance, this clone is medium-sized. The chain links TRBV4-1 to TRBJ2-5; D possibly corresponds to TRBD1 (6 bases). V lost 4 bases and J lost 5, with 20 bases in between. Germline lookup yields CDR1 MGHRA and CDR2 YSYEKL. This CDR3 contains 16 residues. The CDR3 DNA follows: TGCGCCAGCAGCCCCAACTGGGACACCCTGAGGGAGACCCAGTACTTC. Residues: CASSPNWDTLRETQYF.

The V call is TRBV28, the J call TRBJ2-1; 8 bases are a match to TRBD2. Per germline, CDR1 MDHEN and CDR2 SYDVKM. Trimming cost V 5 bases and J 2 bases; bases outside gene matches: 5. The length of the CDR3 is 15 residues. The CDR3 sequence is CASSPPGLAYNEQFF. CDR3 in DNA: TGTGCCAGCAGTCCGCCGGGACTAGCCTACAATGAGCAGTTCTTC.

The chain links TRBV11-3 to TRBJ2-2; 7 bases line up with TRBD1. The germline CDR1 and CDR2 sequences are SGHNT and YENEEA. The CDR3 consists of 17 residues. The J segment lost 5 bases and the V segment lost 6 bases, leaving 15 bases of the junction unmatched. In DNA form, the CDR3 reads TGTGCCAGCAGTCCGAGTGGCAGGGGGTTGACAACCGGGGAGCTGTTTTTT. Translated, it gives CASSPSGRGLTTGELFF.

This chain uses TRBV6-1 with TRBJ1-2; 7 bases line up with TRBD1. The CDR3 sequence is 13 residues long. Trimming cost V 6 bases and J 5 bases; bases outside gene matches: 6. The germline V gene encodes CDR1 MNHNS and CDR2 SASEGT. Here the CDR3 reads CASRLGQAYGYTF. CDR3 coding DNA: TGTGCCAGCAGGCTAGGACAGGCTTATGGCTACACCTTC.

This clone came up once. The chain has TRBV6-5 and TRBJ1-3; D remains ambiguous. CDR1 MNHEY and CDR2 SVGAGI come from the germline V gene. Trimming took 8 bases from V and 4 from J, leaving 9 bases between them. There are 12 residues in the CDR3. The CDR3 reads CASREPGNTIYF. CDR3 nucleotide sequence: TGTGCCAGCCGGGAACCCGGAAACACCATATATTTT.

The CDR3 reads CASSQLTGIRYEQYF. The CDR3 region has the DNA TGCGCCAGCAGCCAATTAACGGGGATAAGGTACGAGCAGTACTTC. The V call is TRBV4-1, the J call TRBJ2-7; weak D call: TRBD2 (5 bases). The ends were cut back, 2 bases at V and 4 bases at J, with 15 bases in the middle. Germline V gene lookup returns CDR1 MGHRA and CDR2 YSYEKL. The CDR3 runs to 15 residues.

This clone was counted between two and nine times. The genes are TRBV11-2 and TRBJ2-5, with 11 nucleotides matching TRBD2. V lost 2 bases to trimming and J lost 5 bases; unmatched junction nucleotides: 10. Germline V CDR1 and CDR2: SGHAT, FQNNGV. The CDR3 spans 17 residues. The CDR3 loop is CASSLWIAGGPRETQYF. The CDR3 coding sequence is TGTGCCAGCAGCTTATGGATAGCGGGGGGGCCAAGGGAGACCCAGTACTTC.

This clone has a single count. The V gene is TRBV20-1, the J gene TRBJ1-1; D gene ambiguous. The CDR3 length is 11 residues. V was pared by 7 bases and J by 3 bases, with 9 bases between. Germline V lookup: CDR1 DFQATT, CDR2 SNEGSKA (reference sequence). The CDR3 DNA is TGCAGTGGGTCCCAGGACACTGAAGCTTTCTTT. Translated: CSGSQDTEAFF.

In this sample, this clone turned up once. V usage is TRBV30 and J usage is TRBJ2-2, with D tentatively TRBD2 (6 bases). The CDR3 loop spans 13 amino acids. From germline, CDR1 is GTSNPN and CDR2 SVGIG (reference sequence). V lost 2 bases, J lost 3 bases, and 7 bases lay in between. The CDR3: CAWSSGYTGELFF. DNA for the CDR3: TGTGCCTGGAGTAGCGGGTACACCGGGGAGCTGTTTTTT.

A note on this clone: One end of the junction is discordant with germline, which a read error may explain. The CDR3 sequence is CVSIYAAGSYGYTF. In nucleotides, the CDR3 is TGCGTCAGCATCTACGCCGCAGGATCCTATGGCTACACCTTC. The chain joins TRBV23-1 to TRBJ1-2, with D hard to call. TRBV23-1 has ORF status, its function being uncertain. The CDR3 has 14 residues.

The gene calls are TRBV5-1 and TRBJ2-3; 8 nucleotides agree with TRBD2. CDR1 is SGHRS, CDR2 YFSETQ, per germline. Trimming removed 7 bases from V and 1 base from J; junction bases left unmatched: 5. CDR3 size: 14 residues. CDR3 sequence reads: CASSREGGTDTQYF. CDR3 in DNA: TGCGCCAGCTCCCGGGAGGGGGGCACAGATACGCAGTATTTT.

J is TRBJ1-4 and V is TRBV6-4, with 7 positions matching TRBD1. With V trimmed by 2 bases and J by 4 bases, 4 bases remained unmatched. The CDR3 spans 15 residues. Germline V gives CDR1 MRHNA, CDR2 SNTAGT. The CDR3 DNA is TGTGCCAGCAGTGACCCAACAGGGGATAATGAAAAACTGTTTTTT. This encodes CASSDPTGDNEKLFF.

The genes are TRBV6-5 and TRBJ1-2; 11 nucleotides align to TRBD1. The trim removed 0 bases at V and 7 bases at J, leaving 1 base unmatched. The CDR3 sequence is 14 residues long. Germline-derived CDR1 and CDR2 are MNHEY and SVGAGI. The DNA for the CDR3 is TGTGCCAGCAGTTACTCGGGACAGGGGGTTGGCTACACCTTC. Amino acid sequence: CASSYSGQGVGYTF.

The CDR3 DNA reads TGTGCCAGCAGCTACCGGGCTAGCGGATACACAGATACGCAGTATTTT. It is translated as CASSYRASGYTDTQYF. The rearrangement links TRBV7-9 to TRBJ2-3; 7 bases match TRBD2. The CDR3 consists of 16 residues. CDR1 SEHNR and CDR2 FQNEAQ come from the germline V gene (reference sequence). Losses at the gene ends were 4 bases for V and 2 bases for J; bases not matched to a gene: 9.

A few counts support this clone. The chain recombines TRBV30 with TRBJ1-6, with D hard to call. The CDR3 is 13 amino acids. The V end lost 0 bases, the J end lost 13 bases, and 13 bases lay between the germline ends. Germline lookup yields CDR1 GTSNPN and CDR2 SVGIG (reference sequence). CDR3 bases: TGTGCCTGGAGTGTGTCAGCCGAGGCGCCCCTCCACTTT. It codes for CAWSVSAEAPLHF. The full variable domain, with the rest looked up from reference TRBV30 and TRBJ1-6, is SQTIHQWPATLVQPVGSPLSLECTVEGTSNPNLYWYRQAAGRGLQLLFYSVGIGQISSEVPQNLSASRPQDRQFILSSKKLLLSDSGFYLCAWSVSAEAPLHFGNGTRLTVT.

The chain combines TRBV4-3 with TRBJ1-4; TRBD1 might be the D (5 bases). The V end was cut by 1 base, the J end by 8 bases, with 14 bases between. From germline, CDR1 is LGHNA and CDR2 YSLEER. This CDR3 comprises 15 residues. In nucleotides, the CDR3 is TGCGCCAGCAGCCAAGTAGGAGGGGATGGCGAAAAACTGTTTTTT. This sequence encodes CASSQVGGDGEKLFF.